The clone carrying this T cell receptor beta chain appeared once. Per the original data handling: Amplification from reference gene primers served as the basis for estimated nucleated cell counts. Some clones are missing from TCRdb's copy, which holds only in-frame ones; the method was immunoSEQ multiplex PCR. V and J calls and clone size follow that table, whereas D and trimming were derived from the DNA. This sample carries 150,000 to 180,000 clones, more than 85% of them seen once, and the ten largest clones take 2.4%. This sample stems from a study of blood T cell repertoires in COVID-19. As for the study in general: COVID-19 samples from acute and convalescent phases originated in the United States, Italy and Spain. Sources were T cells, B-cell-depleted T cells, or PBMCs; the material itself was cDNA or gDNA.

Deletions cut 0 bases from V and 10 bases from J, with 23 bases between. Germline-derived CDR1 and CDR2 are LNHNV and YYDKDF (reference sequence). CDR3 length: 17 amino acids. The receptor was derived from a woman between 65 and 79 years old with acute or convalescent COVID-19. The V and J genes are TRBV15 and TRBJ2-3; D perhaps matches TRBD2 (5 bases). The sequenced sample was peripheral blood. CDR3 bases: TGTGCCACCAGCAGAGAGAGACCGGAGGACCCCCGCCCATCGCAGTATTTT. Protein product: CATSRERPEDPRPSQYF. The variable domain in full, completed from reference TRBV15 and TRBJ2-3, reads DAMVIQNPRYQVTQFGKPVTLSCSQTLNHNVMYWYQQKSSQAPKLLFHYYDKDFNNEADTPDNFQSRRPNTSFCFLDIRSPGLGDTAMYLCATSRERPEDPRPSQYFGPGTRLTVL.